The next 23 T cell receptor beta chains were all read from a single sample in a study of PD-1 blockade in classical Hodgkin lymphoma. Time point: cycle 4 day 1 (C4D1), after less than 7 weeks of nivolumab. Each patient experienced a relapse that followed autologous stem cell transplantation, and brentuximab vedotin exposure varied. Measured with immunoSEQ multiplex PCR; TCRdb has only the in-frame clones, and not every one. The sample yields approximately 38,000 clones, 77% seen once. The material was peripheral blood mononuclear cells (PBMCs), obtained before the fourth cycle of nivolumab. The receptors were sampled from a human donor with classical Hodgkin lymphoma.

This clone was observed a handful of times. V is TRBV11-1 and J is TRBJ2-5; D might be TRBD1 (6 bases). The ends were cut back, 5 bases at V and 5 bases at J, with 12 bases in the middle. Germline CDR1 is SGHAT and CDR2 is FQDESV (reference sequence). The CDR3 totals 13 residues. The CDR3 nucleotides read TGTGCCAGCAGCAGAACAGGGCGTGAGACCCAGTACTTC. Encoded protein: CASSRTGRETQYF.

This CDR3 is CASSLDITRRYGNQPQHF. CDR3 bases: TGTGCCAGCAGCTTAGATATCACAAGAAGGTACGGGAATCAGCCCCAGCATTTT. The rearrangement uses TRBV11-2 and TRBJ1-5; D remains ambiguous. CDR3 length: 18 residues. Germline-derived CDR1 and CDR2 are SGHAT and FQNNGV. Between the trimmed V and J ends, which lost 0 bases and 4 bases, there was a span of 19 bases. The full variable domain, with the rest looked up from reference TRBV11-2 and TRBJ1-5, is EAGVAQSPRYKIIEKRQSVAFWCNPISGHATLYWYQQILGQGPKLLIQFQNNGVVDDSQLPKDRFSAERLKGVDSTLKIQPAKLEDSAVYLCASSLDITRRYGNQPQHFGDGTRLSIL.

The chain joins TRBV6-6 to TRBJ2-3; 10 positions agree with TRBD1. The germline V gene encodes CDR1 MNHNY and CDR2 SVGAGI (reference sequence). This CDR3 contains 15 residues. The V gene end was trimmed by 6 bases and the J gene end by 6 bases; junction bases not matched to a gene: 9. CDR3 residues: CASRTTGGIKDTQYF. In nucleotides, the CDR3 is TGTGCCAGCAGAACGACAGGGGGCATCAAGGATACGCAGTATTTT.

This clone was detected a few times. V usage is TRBV7-3 and J usage is TRBJ1-6; 8 positions agree with TRBD1. The CDR3 is made up of 14 amino acids. V dropped 2 bases and J dropped 10; count of bases not matched to a gene: 4. Germline CDR1 SGHTA, CDR2 FQGTGA. The CDR3 is CASSLDGTGSPLHF. CDR3 in DNA: TGTGCCAGCAGCTTAGACGGGACAGGATCACCCCTCCACTTT.

The chain combines TRBV5-1 with TRBJ1-4, with D unresolved. CDR1 SGHRS and CDR2 YFSETQ come from the germline V gene. The germline V and J ends were trimmed by 0 bases and 12 bases, with 15 bases remaining between them. The CDR3 covers 14 residues. CDR3 loop: CASSLDSTSAELFF. CDR3 sequence (DNA): TGCGCCAGCAGCTTGGATAGTACATCGGCCGAACTGTTTTTT.

V and J are TRBV7-2 and TRBJ1-5; D unclear. V lost 1 base and J 4 bases, leaving 8 bases between the germline ends. The CDR3 sequence is 14 residues long. Germline CDR1 and CDR2: SGHTA and FQGNSA. CDR3 loop: CASSLGLGNQPQHF. Here the CDR3 DNA reads TGTGCCAGCAGCTTAGGGTTGGGTAATCAGCCCCAGCATTTT.

This clone was counted once. The chain recombines TRBV30 with TRBJ1-3; possibly TRBD1 for D (6 bases). Trimming shortened V by 2 bases and J by 3 bases, and 11 bases separated the two germline ends. CDR3 length equals 14 residues. CDR1 and CDR2 from the germline V gene are GTSNPN and SVGIG (reference sequence). CDR3 DNA sequence: TGTGCCTGGAGTAGGGCAGGGGTTGGAAACACCATATATTTT. Its translation: CAWSRAGVGNTIYF.

The rearrangement joins TRBV10-1 to TRBJ2-1; 8 bases match TRBD2. The CDR3 has 18 residues. V trimming: 3 bases; J trimming: 0 bases; junction bases outside the gene matches: 10. Per germline, CDR1 WNHNN and CDR2 SYGVQD (reference sequence). The CDR3: CASSDWLAGGSSYNEQFF. As DNA, the CDR3 is TGCGCCAGCAGTGACTGGCTAGCGGGCGGCAGCTCCTACAATGAGCAGTTCTTC.

The chain couples TRBV7-9 to TRBJ2-7; the D gene is possibly TRBD1 (6 bases). Trimming removed 5 bases at V and 3 bases at J, with 20 bases between. This CDR3 is built from 16 residues. The germline V gene encodes CDR1 SEHNR and CDR2 FQNEAQ (reference sequence). The CDR3 DNA reads TGTGCCAGCAGCCCAACCGGGACAACGCTACGCTACGAGCAGTACTTC. Its translation: CASSPTGTTLRYEQYF.

The chain uses TRBV7-8 and TRBJ2-5; D not certain. Trimming removed 0 bases from V and 5 bases from J, with 4 bases in between. Germline V gene data show CDR1 as SGHVS and CDR2 as FQNEAQ. The CDR3 is 12 amino acids. The DNA of the CDR3 is TGTGCCAGCAGCTTAGCGCTGGAGACCCAGTACTTC. It is translated as CASSLALETQYF.

The chain uses TRBV7-9 and TRBJ2-3; weak D call: TRBD2 (5 bases). Germline CDR1 and CDR2: SEHNR and FQNEAQ (reference sequence). V was cut by 5 bases and J by 2 bases, with 11 bases left in between. The CDR3 length is 14 residues. The CDR3 loop reads CASSLLDSTDTQYF. The CDR3 DNA reads as TGTGCCAGCAGCCTTCTGGACTCCACAGATACGCAGTATTTT. Full variable domain (remainder filled in from reference TRBV7-9 and TRBJ2-3): DTGVSQNPRHKITKRGQNVTFRCDPISEHNRLYWYRQTLGQGPEFLTYFQNEAQLEKSRLLSDRFSAERPKGSFSTLEIQRTEQGDSAMYLCASSLLDSTDTQYFGPGTRLTVL.

CDR3 coding DNA: TGTGCCAGCAGAACAACTCGCGGGACAAACTATGGCTACACCTTC. It specifies CASRTTRGTNYGYTF. The chain uses TRBV6-5 and TRBJ1-2; D possibly corresponds to TRBD1 (6 bases). Germline CDR1 is MNHEY and CDR2 is SVGAGI. V was clipped by 6 bases and J by 2 bases, with 16 bases between them. The CDR3 is 15 residues long.

A few counts support this clone. The chain carries TRBV2 and TRBJ2-3, with 8 bases lining up with TRBD2. V trimming: 3 bases; J trimming: 7 bases; junction bases outside the gene matches: 6. This CDR3 has 14 amino acids. Germline V gives CDR1 SNHLY, CDR2 FYNNEI. The CDR3 sequence: CASSDDGGENTQYF. The CDR3 bases are TGTGCCAGCAGTGACGACGGGGGGGAGAATACGCAGTATTTT.

This sequence joins TRBV27 and TRBJ1-2; maybe TRBD1 (5 bases). Trimming removed 8 bases at V and 4 bases at J, with 23 bases between. CDR1 MNHEY and CDR2 SMNVEV come from the germline V gene (reference sequence). This CDR3 has 16 residues. For the CDR3, the DNA is TGTGCCAGCCGGGACTTGGCGGGGGGGAAAACCTATGGCTACACCTTC. Protein: CASRDLAGGKTYGYTF.

V is TRBV6-5 and J is TRBJ1-2, with TRBD1 identical over 7 bases. Germline V gene sequence: CDR1 MNHEY, CDR2 SVGAGI. The trim removed 5 bases at V and 4 bases at J, leaving 4 bases unmatched. This CDR3 has 13 residues. The CDR3 DNA reads as TGTGCCAGCAGTCGGGACAGAATCTATGGCTACACCTTC. This translates into CASSRDRIYGYTF.

The V gene is TRBV7-3, the J gene TRBJ2-4; D is uncertain. Germline-derived CDR1 and CDR2 are SGHTA and FQGTGA. CDR3 size: 14 residues. V lost 5 bases and J lost 8, with 16 bases in between. The DNA of the CDR3 is TGTGCCAGCAGCCGCAACGCCTTTAGTGACATTCAGTACTTC. Its protein product is CASSRNAFSDIQYF.

The chain uses TRBV7-9 and TRBJ1-5, with 7 nucleotides matching TRBD1. V lost 8 bases and J lost 2; bases outside the gene matches: 3. In germline, CDR1 is SEHNR, CDR2 FQNEAQ (reference sequence). This CDR3 comprises 13 residues. CDR3 amino acids: CASDRDGNQPQHF. The CDR3 DNA is TGTGCCAGCGACAGGGATGGCAATCAGCCCCAGCATTTT.

This chain links TRBV7-3 with TRBJ2-2, with D perhaps assigned TRBD1 or TRBD2 (5 bases each). Trimming stripped 1 base from V and 0 bases from J, with 9 bases between. CDR3 length: 16 residues. Germline lookup yields CDR1 SGHTA and CDR2 FQGTGA. The CDR3 here is CASSLRGSANTGELFF. The CDR3 region has the DNA TGTGCCAGCAGCTTAAGGGGGTCAGCGAACACCGGGGAGCTGTTTTTT.

This clone appeared once. The V call is TRBV5-1, the J call TRBJ2-1; 8 bases line up with TRBD2. Germline CDR1 SGHRS, CDR2 YFSETQ. The CDR3 has 15 amino acids. With 0 bases clipped from V and 4 bases from J, the junction kept 3 bases outside the gene matches. The CDR3, as DNA: TGCGCCAGCAGCTTGGTTAGCGGGGTTTACAATGAGCAGTTCTTC. Translation gives CASSLVSGVYNEQFF.

The chain recombines TRBV27 with TRBJ1-4, with unresolved D. V lost 6 bases, J lost 7 bases, and 12 bases lay in between. The CDR3 is 13 amino acids. Looked up from germline, CDR1 is MNHEY and CDR2 is SMNVEV (reference sequence). The CDR3 here is CASREPLTEKLFF. The DNA of the CDR3 is TGTGCCAGCAGGGAACCCTTGACTGAAAAACTGTTTTTT.

This chain links TRBV11-3 with TRBJ2-1; the match to TRBD2 covers 8 bases. The CDR3 is 16 residues long. V was pared by 6 bases and J by 7 bases, with 14 bases of the junction left unmatched. The germline CDR1 and CDR2 sequences are SGHNT and YENEEA. CDR3 sequence (DNA): TGTGCCAGCAGTCTTACCGGGACTAGATCATCAAATGAGCAGTTCTTC. It encodes CASSLTGTRSSNEQFF.

This clone appeared a few times. The rearrangement joins TRBV11-2 to TRBJ1-6; 7 bases are a match to TRBD1. This CDR3 region has 16 residues. The ends lost 2 bases at V and 9 bases at J; junction bases unmatched: 10. The V gene's germline CDR1 is SGHAT and CDR2 FQNNGV. DNA of the CDR3: TGTGCCAGCAGCTTAAACCCCGGGACAGACACTTCACCCCTCCACTTT. Its protein is CASSLNPGTDTSPLHF.

Within the sample, this clone is medium-sized. The chain recombines TRBV6-1 with TRBJ1-6, with D unclear. V dropped 2 bases and J dropped 0 bases, with 8 bases sitting between them. This CDR3 has 16 residues. CDR1 is MNHNS and CDR2 is SASEGT in the germline V gene. The CDR3 loop reads CASSEFGHSYNSPLHF. The CDR3, as DNA: TGTGCCAGCAGTGAATTTGGGCACTCCTATAATTCACCCCTCCACTTT.